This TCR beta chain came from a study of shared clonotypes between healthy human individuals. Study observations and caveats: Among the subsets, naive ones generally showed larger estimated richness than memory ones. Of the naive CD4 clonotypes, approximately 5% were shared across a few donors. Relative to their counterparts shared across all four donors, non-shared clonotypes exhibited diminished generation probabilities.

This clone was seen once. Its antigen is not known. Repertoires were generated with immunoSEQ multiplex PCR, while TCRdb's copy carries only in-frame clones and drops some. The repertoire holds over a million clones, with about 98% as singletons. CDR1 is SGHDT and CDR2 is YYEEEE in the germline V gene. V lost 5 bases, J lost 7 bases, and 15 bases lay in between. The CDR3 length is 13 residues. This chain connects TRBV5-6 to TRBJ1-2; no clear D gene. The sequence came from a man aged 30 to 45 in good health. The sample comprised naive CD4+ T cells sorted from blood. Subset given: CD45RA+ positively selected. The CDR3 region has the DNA TGTGCCAGCAGACGTCAGATCTCCCGTGGCTACACCTTC. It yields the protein CASRRQISRGYTF. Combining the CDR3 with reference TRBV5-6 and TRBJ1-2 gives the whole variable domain DAGVTQSPTHLIKTRGQQVTLRCSPKSGHDTVSWYQQALGQGPQFIFQYYEEEERQRGNFPDRFSGHQFPNYSSELNVNALLLGDSALYLCASRRQISRGYTFGSGTRLTVV.